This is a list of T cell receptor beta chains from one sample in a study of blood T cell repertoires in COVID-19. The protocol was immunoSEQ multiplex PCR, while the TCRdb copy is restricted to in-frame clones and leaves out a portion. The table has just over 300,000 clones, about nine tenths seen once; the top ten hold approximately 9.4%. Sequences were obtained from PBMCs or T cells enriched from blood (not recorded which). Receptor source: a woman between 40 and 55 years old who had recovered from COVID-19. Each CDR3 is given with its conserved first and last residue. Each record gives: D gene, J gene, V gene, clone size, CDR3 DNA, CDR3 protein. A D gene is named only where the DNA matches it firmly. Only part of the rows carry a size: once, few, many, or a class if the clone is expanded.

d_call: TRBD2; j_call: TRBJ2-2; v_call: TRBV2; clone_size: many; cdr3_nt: TGTGCCAGCAGTGAATGGGGCGGGAGGGTATCCGGGGAGCTGTTTTTT; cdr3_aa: CASSEWGGRVSGELFF
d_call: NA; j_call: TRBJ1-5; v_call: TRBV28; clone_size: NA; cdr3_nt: TGTGCCAGCAGTCCCCTACAGGCAGCTTTTAATCAGCCCCAGCATTTT; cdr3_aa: CASSPLQAAFNQPQHF
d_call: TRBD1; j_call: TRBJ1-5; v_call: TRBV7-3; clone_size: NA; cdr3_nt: TGTGCCAGCACCTCCGGACAGGGGGCACAGCCCCAGCATTTT; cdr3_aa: CASTSGQGAQPQHF
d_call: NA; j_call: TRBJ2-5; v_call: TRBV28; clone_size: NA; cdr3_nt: TGTGCCAGCAGTTCGGGACAAGGCCGGCAAGAGACCCAGTACTTC; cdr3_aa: CASSSGQGRQETQYF
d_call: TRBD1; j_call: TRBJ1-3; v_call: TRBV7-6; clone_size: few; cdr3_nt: TGTGCCAGCAGCCCTAGACAGGGTACCATATATTTT; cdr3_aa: CASSPRQGTIYF
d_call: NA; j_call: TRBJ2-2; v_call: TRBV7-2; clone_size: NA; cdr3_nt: TGTGCCAGCAGCCCCCAGGCGTTCAGGTTCACCGGGGAGCTGTTTTTT; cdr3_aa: CASSPQAFRFTGELFF
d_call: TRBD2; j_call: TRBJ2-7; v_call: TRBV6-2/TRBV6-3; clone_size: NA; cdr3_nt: TGTGCCAGCAGTGGTCTAGCGGGAGGCCAGGGACGATACGAGCAGTACTTC; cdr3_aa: CASSGLAGGQGRYEQYF
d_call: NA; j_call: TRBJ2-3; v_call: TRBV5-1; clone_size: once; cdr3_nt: TGCGCCAGCAGTTTGGGAGGTAGCGCAGATACGCAGTATTTT; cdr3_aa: CASSLGGSADTQYF
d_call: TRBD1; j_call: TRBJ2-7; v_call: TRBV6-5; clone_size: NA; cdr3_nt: TGTGCCAGCAGTTCCCGGGGGACAGGGGCCTACGAGCAGTACTTC; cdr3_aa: CASSSRGTGAYEQYF
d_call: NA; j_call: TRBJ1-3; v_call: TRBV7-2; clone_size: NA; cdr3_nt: TGTGCCAGCAGCTTTTATGGAAACACCATATATTTT; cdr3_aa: CASSFYGNTIYF
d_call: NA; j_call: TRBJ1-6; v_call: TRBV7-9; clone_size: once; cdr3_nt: TGTGCCAGCAGCACCTGGACAGTCAGAGATTCACCCCTCCACTTT; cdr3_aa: CASSTWTVRDSPLHF
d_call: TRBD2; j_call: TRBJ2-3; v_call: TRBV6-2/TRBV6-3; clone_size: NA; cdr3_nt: TGTGCCAGCAGTTACTCCCTAGCGGGAGAATGGAGAGATACGCAGTATTTT; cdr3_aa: CASSYSLAGEWRDTQYF
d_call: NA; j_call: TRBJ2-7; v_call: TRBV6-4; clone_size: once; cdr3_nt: TGTGCCATCCTGAGTGACATAGACAGAGTTCCCTACGAGCAGTACTTC; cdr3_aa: CAILSDIDRVPYEQYF
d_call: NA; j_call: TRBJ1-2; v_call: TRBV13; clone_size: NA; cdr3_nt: TGTGCCAGCAGCTCGAAATACCGTGACAGCCGGATTCCCTATGGCTACACCTTC; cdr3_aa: CASSSKYRDSRIPYGYTF
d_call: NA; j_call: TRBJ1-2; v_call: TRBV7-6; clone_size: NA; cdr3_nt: TGTGCCAGCAGCCAATATACAGGGAGCTATGGCTACACCTTC; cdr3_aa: CASSQYTGSYGYTF
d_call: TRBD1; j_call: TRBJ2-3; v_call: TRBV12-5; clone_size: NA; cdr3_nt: TGTGCTAGTGGTTTGGGACAGGGGGCGCGTTCAACAGATACGCAGTATTTT; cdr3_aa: CASGLGQGARSTDTQYF
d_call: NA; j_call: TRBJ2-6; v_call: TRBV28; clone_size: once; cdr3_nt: TGTGCCAGCAGTCACAGGGCTGGGGCCAACGTCCTGACTTTC; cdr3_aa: CASSHRAGANVLTF
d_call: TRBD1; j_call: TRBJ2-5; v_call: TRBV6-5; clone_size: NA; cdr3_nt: TGTGCCAGCAGAGTACAGGGGATGGGAGAGACCCAGTACTTC; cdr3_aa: CASRVQGMGETQYF
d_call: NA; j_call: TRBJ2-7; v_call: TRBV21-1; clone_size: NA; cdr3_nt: TGTGCCAGCAGCAAAGGGCGGGGGAATGGCTACGAGCAGTACTTC; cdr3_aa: CASSKGRGNGYEQYF
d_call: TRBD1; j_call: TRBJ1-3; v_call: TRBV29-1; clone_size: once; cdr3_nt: TGCAGCGTTGCCCTGACAGGGGCCATATATTTT; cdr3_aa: CSVALTGAIYF
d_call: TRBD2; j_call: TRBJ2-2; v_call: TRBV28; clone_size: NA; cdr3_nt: TGTGCCAGCAGCTTTATCCCTAGCGGCACCGGGGAGCTGTTTTTT; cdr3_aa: CASSFIPSGTGELFF
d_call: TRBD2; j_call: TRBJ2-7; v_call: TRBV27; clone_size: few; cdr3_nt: TGTGCCAGCAGTTTAGGCGGGGGGGACTACGAGCAGTACTTC; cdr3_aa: CASSLGGGDYEQYF
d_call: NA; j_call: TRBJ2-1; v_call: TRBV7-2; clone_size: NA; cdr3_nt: TGTGCCAGCAGCTTACTAGGGGGGGTATACAATGAGCAGTTCTTC; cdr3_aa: CASSLLGGVYNEQFF
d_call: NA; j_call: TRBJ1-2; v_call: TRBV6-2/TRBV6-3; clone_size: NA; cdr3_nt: TGTGCCAGCAGTTGGGGGCAGGGAGCTAACTATGGCTACACCTTC; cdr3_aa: CASSWGQGANYGYTF
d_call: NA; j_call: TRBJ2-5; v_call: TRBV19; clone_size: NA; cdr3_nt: TGTGCCAGTAGTGCGGGGGCCATACAAGAGACCCAGTACTTC; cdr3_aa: CASSAGAIQETQYF
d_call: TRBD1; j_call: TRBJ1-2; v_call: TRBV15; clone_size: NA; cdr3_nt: TGTGCCACCACGGGACAGGGAAACTATGGCTACACCTTC; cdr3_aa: CATTGQGNYGYTF
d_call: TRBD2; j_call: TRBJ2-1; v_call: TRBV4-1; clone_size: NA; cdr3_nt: TGCGCCAGCAGCCAGTTAACTAGCGGGAGGGATGAGCAGTTCTTC; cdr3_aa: CASSQLTSGRDEQFF